What follows are 30 T cell receptor beta chains derived from one specimen sequenced in a study of T cell responses to AZD1222 COVID-19 vaccine. Some clones are missing from TCRdb's copy, which holds only in-frame ones; the method was immunoSEQ multiplex PCR. The repertoire consists of approximately 190,000 clones, with approximately 94% occurring once and the leading ten covering roughly 1%. The sample was peripheral blood, taken 28 days after the second AZD1222 dose. The receptors originated from an adult who received the AZD1222 COVID-19 vaccine.

As regards this clone: The sample has other DNA sequences that encode this CDR3 too. The chain uses TRBV6-5 and TRBJ1-5; 7 positions agree with TRBD1. Germline CDR1 MNHEY, CDR2 SVGAGI. V trimming: 6 bases; J trimming: 7 bases; junction bases outside the gene matches: 6. The CDR3 loop spans 13 amino acids. As DNA, the CDR3 is TGTGCCAGCAGCCGACAGGGTGGACAGCCCCAGCATTTT. Its translation is CASSRQGGQPQHF.

This clone was seen once. The chain links TRBV9 to TRBJ1-2; TRBD1 aligns across 7 bases. V lost 3 bases and J lost 4; bases outside the gene matches: 12. This CDR3 has 16 residues. Germline V gene lookup returns CDR1 SGDLS and CDR2 YYNGEE. The CDR3 coding sequence is TGTGCCAGCAGCGGACCCCCTGACAGGGAGCGCTATGGCTACACCTTC. Translated: CASSGPPDRERYGYTF.

The CDR3 DNA reads as TGTGCCAGCGAGCGGGACGGCAACACCGGGGAGCTGTTTTTT. Protein: CASERDGNTGELFF. The chain uses TRBV2 and TRBJ2-2, with 7 bases matching TRBD2. The V and J ends lost 8 bases and 2 bases, in that order; junction bases with no gene match: 5. The CDR3 runs to 14 residues. CDR1 and CDR2 (germline): SNHLY, FYNNEI.

The chain carries TRBV19 and TRBJ1-3; TRBD1 is a possible D gene (5 bases). Trimming removed 7 bases from V and 0 bases from J, with 10 bases in between. Germline CDR1 reads LNHDA; CDR2 reads SQIVND (reference sequence). This CDR3 comprises 14 residues. CDR3 in amino acids: CASTTDFSGNTIYF. CDR3 nucleotide sequence: TGTGCCAGTACGACAGACTTCTCTGGAAACACCATATATTTT.

The chain uses TRBV29-1 and TRBJ2-3; 9 positions match TRBD1. The CDR3 loop spans 16 amino acids. V dropped 8 bases and J dropped 1; count of bases not matched to a gene: 13. Germline assignment: CDR1 SQVTM and CDR2 ANQGSEA. CDR3 sequence: CSSKGTGRFGTDTQYF. CDR3 nucleotide sequence: TGCAGCTCCAAGGGGACAGGGCGGTTCGGCACAGATACGCAGTATTTT.

This clone was observed a handful of times. The V and J genes are TRBV6-5 and TRBJ2-7; D perhaps matches TRBD1 (6 bases). CDR3 length: 11 residues. CDR1 and CDR2 (germline): MNHEY, SVGAGI. Trimming pared 8 bases from V and 5 bases from J, leaving 10 bases between. In nucleotides, the CDR3 is TGTGCCAGCGGATACAGGGACGAGCAGTACTTC. Its translation is CASGYRDEQYF.

V usage is TRBV2 and J usage is TRBJ1-6; D ambiguous. This CDR3 comprises 11 residues. Germline V gene sequence: CDR1 SNHLY, CDR2 FYNNEI. Trimming took 8 bases from V and 4 from J, leaving 3 bases between them. For the CDR3, the DNA is TGTGCCAGCCAGTATAATTCACCCCTCCACTTT. Its translation is CASQYNSPLHF.

V is TRBV25-1 and J is TRBJ1-1; tentative D call: TRBD1 (5 bases). V lost 4 bases, J lost 0 bases, and 21 bases lay in between. The CDR3 spans 18 residues. Germline V gives CDR1 MGHDK, CDR2 SYGVNS. CDR3 sequence: CASSGVRWGKSMNTEAFF. The CDR3 region has the DNA TGTGCCAGCAGTGGGGTCAGGTGGGGGAAATCCATGAACACTGAAGCTTTCTTT.

The chain carries TRBV4-1 and TRBJ1-2, with D maybe TRBD1 (5 bases). The CDR3 sequence is 14 residues long. V gave up 1 base and J gave up 2 bases, with 8 bases separating them. Germline CDR1 is MGHRA and CDR2 is YSYEKL. CDR3 in DNA: TGCGCCAGCAGCCAAGTTTCAGGGAACTATGGCTACACCTTC. It codes for CASSQVSGNYGYTF.

This clone was seen a single time. The V call is TRBV4-3, the J call TRBJ1-6, with D perhaps TRBD1 (5 bases). In germline, CDR1 is LGHNA, CDR2 YSLEER. With 5 bases removed from V and 0 bases from J, the gap between germline ends came to 11 bases. CDR3 length equals 16 residues. CDR3 DNA sequence: TGCGCCAGCAGCTCGCGACAGAGCTCCTATAATTCACCCCTCCACTTT. This translates into CASSSRQSSYNSPLHF.

This CDR3 is CAWSVQGLRDYGYTF. The CDR3, as DNA: TGTGCCTGGAGTGTACAGGGGCTGCGGGACTATGGCTACACCTTC. This rearrangement joins TRBV30 to TRBJ1-2, with 7 bases matching TRBD1. The V gene end was trimmed by 0 bases and the J gene end by 3 bases; junction bases not matched to a gene: 7. The CDR3 loop spans 15 amino acids. Germline V CDR1 and CDR2: GTSNPN, SVGIG (reference sequence).

The rearrangement links TRBV9 to TRBJ2-5; D is undetermined. The length of the CDR3 is 15 residues. Per the germline V gene, CDR1 is SGDLS and CDR2 is YYNGEE. Deletions cut 4 bases from V and 1 base from J, with 14 bases between. The DNA of the CDR3 is TGTGCCAGCAGCCCATCCTTCGGTTTCCAAGAGACCCAGTACTTC. Its protein product is CASSPSFGFQETQYF.

This clone occurred once. J is TRBJ1-1 and V is TRBV4-2, with a weak D call TRBD1 (6 bases). This CDR3 comprises 16 residues. V gave up 0 bases and J gave up 1 base, with 12 bases separating them. CDR1 is LGHNA and CDR2 is YNFKEQ in the germline V gene. In nucleotides, the CDR3 is TGTGCCAGCAGCCAAGACTGGGGGGCGGGGAACACTGAAGCTTTCTTT. Its translation: CASSQDWGAGNTEAFF.

This sequence joins TRBV19 and TRBJ1-4; D remains ambiguous. This CDR3 has 13 amino acids. In germline, CDR1 is LNHDA, CDR2 SQIVND (reference sequence). V was trimmed by 4 bases and J by 5 bases, leaving 8 bases between them. CDR3 DNA sequence: TGTGCCAGTAGTACGACGTGGAATGAAAAACTGTTTTTT. This encodes CASSTTWNEKLFF.

The rearrangement links TRBV14 to TRBJ1-2; D uncertain. V was trimmed by 2 bases and J by 8 bases, leaving 9 bases between them. The CDR3 is made up of 12 amino acids. Germline values: CDR1 SGHDN, CDR2 FVKESK. CDR3 loop: CASSQFPSGYTF. The CDR3 DNA reads as TGTGCCAGCAGCCAATTCCCCAGCGGCTACACCTTC.

J is TRBJ1-4 and V is TRBV6-1; D gene uncertain. The CDR3 runs to 16 residues. CDR1 MNHNS and CDR2 SASEGT come from the germline V gene. V lost 1 base and J lost 10, with 19 bases in between. The CDR3 bases are TGTGCCAGCAGTGAAGGGCTCGGGTTCAACCTTGTAAAACTGTTTTTT. It yields the protein CASSEGLGFNLVKLFF.

This clone has just one count. The J gene is TRBJ1-4, the V gene TRBV9; 11 bases are a match to TRBD1. Unmatched junction bases numbered 4, after V lost 2 bases and J lost 7 bases. Germline V gives CDR1 SGDLS, CDR2 YYNGEE. The CDR3 contains 15 residues. In nucleotides, the CDR3 is TGTGCCAGCAGCGTGGGAGGACAGGGGGCTGAAAAACTGTTTTTT. Protein sequence: CASSVGGQGAEKLFF.

This chain uses TRBV3-1 (or the pseudogene TRBV3-2) with TRBJ2-3; D may be TRBD2 (7 bases). V lost 4 bases, J lost 11 bases, and 16 bases lay in between. The germline V gene has CDR1 LGHDT and CDR2 YNNKEL (reference sequence). The CDR3 length is 13 residues. Written as DNA, the CDR3 is TGTGCCAGCAGCCGCGGAGGGGGGGCCGGGCAGTATTTT. This encodes CASSRGGGAGQYF.

V and J are TRBV14 and TRBJ2-7, with a possible D match to TRBD1 (5 bases). The CDR3 runs 15 residues. Looked up from germline, CDR1 is SGHDN and CDR2 is FVKESK. V lost 4 bases, J lost 0 bases, and 13 bases lay in between. CDR3 in amino acids: CASSRMGRNSYEQYF. Written as DNA, the CDR3 is TGTGCCAGCAGCCGGATGGGGCGGAACTCCTACGAGCAGTACTTC.

This chain connects TRBV5-3 to TRBJ1-2; the D gene is possibly TRBD1 (5 bases). TRBV5-3 belongs to the ORF category, with a function that is uncertain. V gave up 2 bases and J gave up 2 bases, with 13 bases separating them. This CDR3 has 15 amino acids. The CDR3 loop reads CARSFGGTANYGYTF. The DNA of the CDR3 is TGTGCCAGAAGCTTTGGGGGAACCGCAAACTATGGCTACACCTTC.

This chain uses TRBV5-8 with TRBJ1-2, with D perhaps matching TRBD1 (5 bases). The CDR3 runs 17 residues. Deletions cut 4 bases from V and 5 bases from J, with 24 bases between. In germline, CDR1 is SGHTS, CDR2 YDEGEE. The CDR3: CASSHTTLSGGRYGYTF. In DNA form, the CDR3 reads TGTGCCAGCAGCCACACTACGTTAAGTGGGGGTCGATATGGCTACACCTTC.

The V gene is TRBV19, the J gene TRBJ2-5; tentative D call: TRBD2 (6 bases). The CDR3 totals 13 residues. Trimming removed 6 bases from V and 7 bases from J, with 15 bases in between. Germline CDR1 and CDR2: LNHDA and SQIVND (reference sequence). The DNA for the CDR3 is TGTGCCAGTAGGGGACCTAGCGAGGGGACCCAGTACTTC. This gives the protein CASRGPSEGTQYF.

The chain couples TRBV7-9 to TRBJ2-1; a weak D match, TRBD2 (6 bases). V gave up 1 base and J gave up 9 bases, with 13 bases separating them. This CDR3 spans 14 amino acids. Germline V lookup: CDR1 SEHNR, CDR2 FQNEAQ (reference sequence). CDR3 DNA: TGTGCCAGCAGCTTAGACGGGGGTCCCGCTGAGCAGTTCTTC. Translated, it gives CASSLDGGPAEQFF.

The chain carries TRBV5-1 and TRBJ1-6, with a possible D match to TRBD1 (5 bases). From germline, CDR1 is SGHRS and CDR2 YFSETQ. Deletions cut 4 bases from V and 9 bases from J, with 20 bases between. This CDR3 has 16 residues. CDR3 sequence (DNA): TGCGCCAGCAGCCCGGGGACGACTAATCTGGGTTCACCCCTCCACTTT. It codes for CASSPGTTNLGSPLHF.

This rearrangement joins TRBV18 to TRBJ2-2, with a tentative D call TRBD1 (6 bases). CDR3 length equals 18 residues. The germline V gene has CDR1 KGHSH and CDR2 LQKENI. The V end was cut by 2 bases, the J end by 3 bases, with 19 bases between. DNA for the CDR3: TGTGCCAGCTCACCATTCGGACCGGGACAAGGCCACACCGGGGAGCTGTTTTTT. The encoded protein is CASSPFGPGQGHTGELFF.

The V call is TRBV18, the J call TRBJ1-5, with D possibly TRBD1 on 6 matching bases. The V end was cut by 0 bases, the J end by 4 bases, with 10 bases between. The CDR3 length is 15 residues. Germline CDR1 is KGHSH and CDR2 is LQKENI. In DNA form, the CDR3 reads TGTGCCAGCTCACCACCGACGGGGGCTAATCAGCCCCAGCATTTT. As protein: CASSPPTGANQPQHF. Looking up the rest from reference TRBV18 and TRBJ1-5 gives the full variable domain: NAGVMQNPRHLVRRRGQEARLRCSPMKGHSHVYWYRQLPEEGLKFMVYLQKENIIDESGMPKERFSAEFPKEGPSILRIQQVVRGDSAAYFCASSPPTGANQPQHFGDGTRLSIL.

CDR3 in amino acids: CASSDGQDYGYTF. The CDR3 DNA reads TGTGCCAGCAGCGACGGACAGGACTATGGCTACACCTTC. This chain joins TRBV7-8 and TRBJ1-2; TRBD1 aligns across 7 bases. Germline V gene data show CDR1 as SGHVS and CDR2 as FQNEAQ. The CDR3 contains 13 residues. V gave up 5 bases and J gave up 3 bases; unmatched junction bases: 3.

The chain recombines TRBV19 with TRBJ1-5; D remains unclear. This CDR3 contains 12 residues. Trimming left V 0 bases short and J 9 bases short, with 6 bases between. Germline V gene sequence: CDR1 LNHDA, CDR2 SQIVND (reference sequence). CDR3 protein: CASSIELGPQHF. For the CDR3, the DNA is TGTGCCAGTAGTATAGAGTTGGGGCCCCAGCATTTT.

This clone was seen only a few times. The J gene is TRBJ1-1, the V gene TRBV19; D is unclear. V was shortened by 7 bases and J by 0 bases, with 9 bases between the two germline ends. Germline loops: CDR1 LNHDA, CDR2 SQIVND (reference sequence). The CDR3 runs 13 residues. CDR3 in DNA: TGTGCCAGTAAGGGCGTCTTGAACACTGAAGCTTTCTTT. Encoded protein: CASKGVLNTEAFF.

The J gene is TRBJ1-1, the V gene TRBV18; D may be TRBD1 (6 bases). CDR1 is KGHSH and CDR2 is LQKENI in the germline V gene. Deletions cut 0 bases from V and 1 base from J, with 12 bases between. CDR3 length: 16 amino acids. CDR3 residues: CASSPPSGTTNTEAFF. CDR3 sequence (DNA): TGTGCCAGCTCACCACCGTCCGGGACAACGAACACTGAAGCTTTCTTT.